The 29 T cell receptor beta chains in this list originate from one sample, sequenced in a study of shared clonotypes between healthy human individuals. The data were produced by immunoSEQ multiplex PCR, yet TCRdb's version contains in-frame clones alone and is incomplete. The repertoire consists of about 300,000 clones, with around 72% occurring once and the leading ten covering 9% to 12%. Material for sequencing was memory CD4+ T cells sorted from blood. Subset defined: CD45RA-negative fraction. The receptors stem from a man younger than 40 in good health.

In DNA form, the CDR3 reads TGTGCCAGCAGCTTGAAACAGGGGGCGGAGGCTTTCTTT. This codes for CASSLKQGAEAFF. V gene TRBV11-3 combines with J gene TRBJ1-1; 9 bases are a match to TRBD1. The germline CDR1 and CDR2 sequences are SGHNT and YENEEA. The trim removed 3 bases at V and 11 bases at J, leaving 7 bases unmatched. The CDR3 has 13 residues. The variable domain in full, completed from reference TRBV11-3 and TRBJ1-1, reads EAGVVQSPRYKIIEKKQPVAFWCNPISGHNTLYWYLQNLGQGPELLIRYENEEAVDDSQLPKDRFSAERLKGVDSTLKIQPAELGDSAVYLCASSLKQGAEAFFGQGTRLTVV.

This chain connects TRBV11-2 to TRBJ1-4, with unresolved D. Germline V gene sequence: CDR1 SGHAT, CDR2 FQNNGV. The CDR3 spans 15 residues. V was cut by 3 bases and J by 3 bases, with 11 bases left in between. The CDR3 sequence: CASSLLSGANEKLFF. CDR3 sequence (DNA): TGTGCCAGCAGCTTGTTATCCGGGGCTAATGAAAAACTGTTTTTT.

CDR3 coding DNA: TGTGCCAGCTCTGGGCGGGGCCTGCACGAGCAGTACTTC. Translation: CASSGRGLHEQYF. The chain combines TRBV6-6 with TRBJ2-7; D might be TRBD2 (6 bases). Germline V gene lookup returns CDR1 MNHNY and CDR2 SVGAGI (reference sequence). V was cut by 8 bases and J by 5 bases, with 16 bases left in between. The CDR3 covers 13 residues.

This clone was detected once. The rearrangement joins TRBV5-5 to TRBJ2-1, with D perhaps matching TRBD1 (6 bases). V was pared by 3 bases and J by 7 bases, with 8 bases between. The germline V gene has CDR1 SGHKS and CDR2 YYEKEE (reference sequence). The CDR3 consists of 12 residues. CDR3 sequence: CASSWTVNEQFF. The CDR3 coding sequence is TGTGCCAGCAGCTGGACAGTTAATGAGCAGTTCTTC.

This chain links TRBV10-1 with TRBJ2-4, with D perhaps TRBD2 (5 bases). Germline V lookup: CDR1 WNHNN, CDR2 SYGVQD (reference sequence). Trimming stripped 3 bases from V and 4 bases from J, with 13 bases between. There are 15 residues in the CDR3. DNA for the CDR3: TGCGCCAGCAGTGATGGCGGGTCTGCGAAAAACATTCAGTACTTC. It encodes CASSDGGSAKNIQYF.

This clone was observed a handful of times. V usage is TRBV10-3 and J usage is TRBJ1-5, with 9 bases lining up with TRBD1. In germline, CDR1 is ENHRY, CDR2 SYGVKD. The CDR3 consists of 17 residues. Germline trimming cut 3 bases from V and 5 bases from J; bases unmatched to any gene: 11. For the CDR3, the DNA is TGTGCCATCAGTGAAGGTACAGGGGGCGGTTTTGATCAGCCCCAGCATTTT. It encodes CAISEGTGGGFDQPQHF.

The table lists this clone with a few counts. The chain employs TRBV5-1 and TRBJ1-1, with D possibly TRBD1 on 6 matching bases. This CDR3 region has 14 residues. The ends were cut back, 5 bases at V and 4 bases at J, with 15 bases in the middle. In germline, CDR1 is SGHRS, CDR2 YFSETQ. CDR3 DNA sequence: TGCGCCAGCAGTCGACAGGATCCCAGCACTGAAGCTTTCTTT. Residues: CASSRQDPSTEAFF.

This chain links TRBV2 with TRBJ2-5; D tentatively reads TRBD1 or TRBD2 (5 bases each). Trimming removed 7 bases from V and 7 bases from J, with 16 bases in between. The CDR3 has 13 amino acids. The germline CDR1 and CDR2 sequences are SNHLY and FYNNEI. CDR3 in DNA: TGTGCCAGCAATAAACCGGGACCCGGGACCCAGTACTTC. The encoded protein is CASNKPGPGTQYF.

V is TRBV10-3 and J is TRBJ2-3; 7 bases fit TRBD2. J was trimmed by 2 bases and V by 6 bases; bases with no gene match: 11. There are 16 residues in the CDR3. CDR1 is ENHRY and CDR2 is SYGVKD in the germline V gene. CDR3 coding DNA: TGTGCCATCAGAGGAATGTGGGGGGGGTCCACAGATACGCAGTATTTT. This codes for CAIRGMWGGSTDTQYF.

This rearrangement joins TRBV15 to TRBJ1-1; D gene uncertain. The CDR3 is made up of 15 amino acids. Trimming shortened V by 0 bases and J by 2 bases, and 10 bases separated the two germline ends. Germline values: CDR1 LNHNV, CDR2 YYDKDF (reference sequence). The CDR3 DNA reads as TGTGCCACCAGCAGAGAAACCGGCATAAACACTGAAGCTTTCTTT. Protein product: CATSRETGINTEAFF.

This chain connects TRBV4-1 to TRBJ1-1; tentative D call: TRBD1 (6 bases). Per germline, CDR1 MGHRA and CDR2 YSYEKL. The V gene lost 6 bases and the J gene lost 4 bases, with 15 bases spanning the gap. The CDR3 contains 14 residues. CDR3 nucleotides: TGCGCCAGCAGAGGGGGACTAAAGGGCACTGAAGCTTTCTTT. Translation: CASRGGLKGTEAFF.

As to this clone: The same CDR3 also results from other DNA sequences found in this sample. J is TRBJ2-1 and V is TRBV11-2; TRBD1 is a possible D gene (6 bases). The CDR3 has 14 residues. The germline V gene has CDR1 SGHAT and CDR2 FQNNGV. V was shortened by 3 bases and J by 2 bases, with 8 bases between the two germline ends. Here the CDR3 DNA reads TGTGCCAGCAGCTTGACAGGAACCTACAATGAGCAGTTCTTC. It codes for CASSLTGTYNEQFF.

This clone appeared many times. The chain links TRBV9 to TRBJ2-2; no clear D. CDR3 size: 16 residues. CDR1 is SGDLS, CDR2 YYNGEE, per germline. V was cut by 0 bases and J by 5 bases, with 14 bases left in between. Here the CDR3 reads CASSVDDPAYTGELFF. In DNA form, the CDR3 reads TGTGCCAGCAGCGTAGATGATCCAGCGTATACCGGGGAGCTGTTTTTT.

This clone came up many times. This chain uses TRBV11-2 with TRBJ2-7; weak D call: TRBD2 (7 bases). The CDR3 has 14 residues. V was trimmed by 5 bases and J by 4 bases, leaving 15 bases between them. The germline V gene encodes CDR1 SGHAT and CDR2 FQNNGV. CDR3 in amino acids: CASSINGGRYEQYF. The CDR3 DNA follows: TGTGCCAGCAGCATCAACGGGGGGCGGTACGAGCAGTACTTC.

The chain has TRBV2 and TRBJ2-7; tentatively, D is TRBD1 (6 bases). The V gene lost 6 bases and the J gene lost 0 bases, with 12 bases spanning the gap. This CDR3 spans 14 amino acids. Germline V CDR1 and CDR2: SNHLY, FYNNEI. The CDR3 coding sequence is TGTGCCAGCAGCATAGACAGGAGCTCCTACGAGCAGTACTTC. Protein product: CASSIDRSSYEQYF.

This clone has only one observation. The gene calls are TRBV29-1 and TRBJ2-7; 8 positions agree with TRBD2. The V and J ends lost 6 bases and 2 bases, in that order; junction bases with no gene match: 6. Germline CDR1 reads SQVTM; CDR2 reads ANQGSEA. The CDR3 totals 13 residues. Written as DNA, the CDR3 is TGCAGCGTAGCTACTAGCGGAGCCTACGAGCAGTACTTC. As protein: CSVATSGAYEQYF.

Turning to this clone: Other DNA sequences in the sample encode the same CDR3. The genes are TRBV19 and TRBJ2-1, with TRBD1 identical over 7 bases. After removal of 6 bases from V and 0 bases from J, the junction contained 5 bases not matched to a gene. There are 15 residues in the CDR3. Per the germline V gene, CDR1 is LNHDA and CDR2 is SQIVND (reference sequence). CDR3 residues: CASSADRSSYNEQFF. DNA for the CDR3: TGTGCCAGTAGCGCGGACAGGAGCTCCTACAATGAGCAGTTCTTC.

The chain employs TRBV2 and TRBJ1-6, with no clear D. Trimming stripped 4 bases from V and 4 bases from J, with 5 bases between. Looked up from germline, CDR1 is SNHLY and CDR2 is FYNNEI. The CDR3 is 13 amino acids. CDR3 in amino acids: CASSGQYNSPLHF. The CDR3 DNA sequence: TGTGCCAGCAGTGGCCAGTATAATTCACCCCTCCACTTT.

The rearrangement links TRBV4-3 to TRBJ2-4, with 7 positions matching TRBD2. This CDR3 contains 13 residues. The ends lost 0 bases at V and 11 bases at J; junction bases unmatched: 4. CDR1 is LGHNA, CDR2 YSLEER, per germline. CDR3 bases: TGCGCCAGCAGCCAAGAAGGCACTAGCGTTCAGTACTTC. Translation: CASSQEGTSVQYF.

In this sample, this clone turned up a few times. This rearrangement joins TRBV18 to TRBJ1-4; D may be TRBD1 (6 bases). Germline CDR1 is KGHSH and CDR2 is LQKENI. This CDR3 comprises 13 residues. The germline V and J ends were trimmed by 2 bases and 8 bases, with 9 bases remaining between them. This chain's CDR3 is CASSPGGLEKLFF. The CDR3 coding sequence is TGTGCCAGCTCACCAGGGGGCCTAGAAAAACTGTTTTTT.

This clone has just one count. The chain links TRBV19 to TRBJ2-2; D ambiguous. The germline V gene has CDR1 LNHDA and CDR2 SQIVND (reference sequence). This CDR3 is 16 amino acids long. Between the trimmed V and J ends, which lost 4 bases and 3 bases, there was a span of 15 bases. CDR3 sequence (DNA): TGTGCCAGTAGTAAACAAAGGGTTTTGGACACCGGGGAGCTGTTTTTT. As protein: CASSKQRVLDTGELFF.

The chain carries TRBV27 and TRBJ2-5, with 7 nucleotides matching TRBD2. Germline values: CDR1 MNHEY, CDR2 SMNVEV (reference sequence). The CDR3 consists of 13 residues. Losses at the gene ends were 4 bases for V and 7 bases for J; bases not matched to a gene: 6. CDR3 loop: CASSSPPSGTQYF. The CDR3 bases are TGTGCCAGCAGTTCACCACCTAGCGGGACCCAGTACTTC.

The chain couples TRBV5-4 to TRBJ1-6; the match to TRBD1 covers 9 bases. The CDR3 is 14 residues long. Trimming cost V 4 bases and J 8 bases; bases outside gene matches: 4. Germline CDR1 is SGHNT and CDR2 is YYREEE (reference sequence). CDR3 sequence: CASSLRDRDSPLHF. The CDR3 nucleotides read TGTGCCAGCAGCCTCCGGGACAGGGATTCACCCCTCCACTTT.

This clone was found a few times. The gene calls are TRBV7-9 and TRBJ2-3; D possibly corresponds to TRBD2 (5 bases). Per germline, CDR1 SEHNR and CDR2 FQNEAQ (reference sequence). CDR3 length equals 14 residues. The V end lost 5 bases, the J end lost 2 bases, and 11 bases lay between the germline ends. The CDR3 coding sequence is TGTGCCAGCAGCCCCGGGGATCCCACAGATACGCAGTATTTT. Residues: CASSPGDPTDTQYF. The entire variable domain, with the rest obtained from reference TRBV7-9 and TRBJ2-3, is as follows: DTGVSQNPRHKITKRGQNVTFRCDPISEHNRLYWYRQTLGQGPEFLTYFQNEAQLEKSRLLSDRFSAERPKGSFSTLEIQRTEQGDSAMYLCASSPGDPTDTQYFGPGTRLTVL.

The chain has TRBV4-3 and TRBJ1-6; tentatively, D is TRBD1 (5 bases). This CDR3 spans 13 amino acids. Germline V lookup: CDR1 LGHNA, CDR2 YSLEER. Trimming pared 0 bases from V and 13 bases from J, leaving 10 bases between. The CDR3 reads CASSQEPGLPLHF. The CDR3 nucleotides are TGCGCCAGCAGCCAAGAACCGGGGCTCCCCCTCCACTTT.

This clone was seen more than once but under ten times. In the same sample, other DNA sequences code for this CDR3. CDR3 DNA sequence: TGCGCCAGCAGCTTGGAGGGGAATGAGCAGTTCTTC. Translating it yields CASSLEGNEQFF. The chain carries TRBV5-1 and TRBJ2-1; maybe TRBD1 (5 bases). The CDR3 sequence is 12 residues long. The V gene's germline CDR1 is SGHRS and CDR2 YFSETQ. The V end lost 0 bases, the J end lost 7 bases, and 5 bases lay between the germline ends.

This clone was detected only a few times. V and J are TRBV5-8 and TRBJ1-1; D is perhaps TRBD1 (5 bases). The CDR3 runs 12 residues. V was clipped by 3 bases and J by 6 bases, with 9 bases between them. Germline lookup yields CDR1 SGHTS and CDR2 YDEGEE. The CDR3 protein is CASSWAQAEAFF. DNA of the CDR3: TGTGCCAGCAGCTGGGCACAGGCTGAAGCTTTCTTT.

The chain has TRBV7-2 and TRBJ2-3; 8 bases align to TRBD2. With V trimmed by 1 base and J by 5 bases, 8 bases remained unmatched. The V gene's germline CDR1 is SGHTA and CDR2 FQGNSA. This CDR3 has 16 amino acids. The CDR3 loop is CASSLGLAGLKDTQYF. CDR3 bases: TGTGCCAGCAGCTTAGGTTTAGCGGGATTAAAAGATACGCAGTATTTT.

The J gene is TRBJ2-5, the V gene TRBV12-5; D is uncertain. The germline gives CDR1 LGHNT, CDR2 FRNRAP. The V and J ends lost 7 bases and 5 bases respectively, with 20 bases between them. The CDR3 extends over 15 amino acids. The CDR3: CASAPTVSSGETQYF. CDR3 DNA: TGTGCTAGTGCCCCCACAGTCTCGTCCGGGGAGACCCAGTACTTC.